Shown below are 23 T cell receptor beta chains from a single sample sequenced in a study of vaccination effects on CD4 cells after COVID-19. These receptors' targets are unknown. Investigators separated out CD4+ T cells once 9 to 11 days of culture had passed. TCRdb's table, derived via immunoSEQ multiplex PCR, lists solely in-frame clones and lacks some. Of approximately 47,000 clones listed, 76% are singletons. This sample comprised CD4+ T cells from PBMCs cultured without peptide, obtained before COVID-19 vaccination. These TCRs come from a human donor who had a prior SARS-CoV-2 infection.

This chain uses TRBV1 with TRBJ2-5; TRBD2 reflects the table's D call only, with no check against the DNA. TRBV1 is given as a pseudogene. CDR3 size: 17 residues. CDR3 sequence: CTSSQDRTGGLVETQYF. Written as DNA, the CDR3 is TGCACCAGCAGCCAAGATCGGACGGGAGGGCTCGTGGAGACCCAGTACTTC.

The V gene is TRBV4-3, the J gene TRBJ2-7; no definite D call. The CDR3 spans 15 residues. The germline gives CDR1 LGHNA, CDR2 YSLEER. Trimming removed 1 base from V and 5 bases from J, with 15 bases in between. The chain's CDR3 is CASSQGRIGLDEQYF. The CDR3, as DNA: TGCGCCAGCAGCCAAGGAAGAATCGGGCTTGACGAGCAGTACTTC.

The rearrangement links TRBV11-1 to TRBJ2-5; D is ambiguous. The V end was cut by 6 bases, the J end by 4 bases, with 15 bases between. CDR3 length: 14 amino acids. Per the germline V gene, CDR1 is SGHAT and CDR2 is FQDESV (reference sequence). The DNA of the CDR3 is TGTGCCAGCAGGGAAAAAGACTCCTCAGAGACCCAGTACTTC. Its translation is CASREKDSSETQYF.

This clone was recorded once. CDR3 residues: CAWSVLSPPNQPQHF. CDR3 coding DNA: TGTGCCTGGAGTGTACTCTCCCCTCCAAATCAGCCCCAGCATTTT. The chain couples TRBV30 to TRBJ1-5, with D unresolved. V dropped 0 bases and J dropped 4 bases, with 13 bases sitting between them. Germline lookup yields CDR1 GTSNPN and CDR2 SVGIG (reference sequence). The CDR3 spans 15 residues.

The J gene is TRBJ1-2, the V gene TRBV20-1, with a tentative D call TRBD1 (5 bases). The V end lost 3 bases, the J end lost 6 bases, and 14 bases lay between the germline ends. CDR1 and CDR2 (germline): DFQATT, SNEGSKA (reference sequence). This CDR3 comprises 13 residues. In DNA form, the CDR3 reads TGCAGTGCTAGTCCGTGGCAGGGTGATGGCTACACCTTC. This codes for CSASPWQGDGYTF.

The J gene is TRBJ2-5, the V gene TRBV29-1; no clear D gene. CDR3 size: 12 residues. Germline V CDR1 and CDR2: SQVTM, ANQGSEA. V lost 4 bases, J lost 0 bases, and 6 bases lay in between. The CDR3 bases are TGCAGCGTTGGTACAGACCAAGAGACCCAGTACTTC. This encodes CSVGTDQETQYF.

This clone was seen more than once but under ten times. J is TRBJ1-2 and V is TRBV4-1; D unclear. The V gene lost 1 base and the J gene lost 4 bases, with 16 bases spanning the gap. The CDR3 contains 16 residues. The germline gives CDR1 MGHRA, CDR2 YSYEKL. In nucleotides, the CDR3 is TGCGCCAGCAGCCAAGGCCCCCAACAGCTACCCTATGGCTACACCTTC. It translates to CASSQGPQQLPYGYTF.

The V call is TRBV5-8, the J call TRBJ2-1, with no clear D. Trimming removed 1 base from V and 2 bases from J, with 10 bases in between. Germline V gene data show CDR1 as SGHTS and CDR2 as YDEGEE. This CDR3 is built from 15 residues. CDR3 nucleotide sequence: TGTGCCAGCAGCTTGTGGAGCCCCACCTACAATGAGCAGTTCTTC. Encoded protein: CASSLWSPTYNEQFF.

This clone has just a few counts. This same CDR3 is encoded by further DNA sequences in the sample. The rearrangement joins TRBV6-5 to TRBJ2-5; weak D call: TRBD1 (6 bases). Trimming stripped 0 bases from V and 4 bases from J, with 12 bases between. CDR3 length: 15 residues. Germline V gene sequence: CDR1 MNHEY, CDR2 SVGAGI. CDR3: CASSYSTGNRETQYF. The CDR3 nucleotides read TGTGCCAGCAGTTACTCAACAGGGAACCGAGAGACCCAGTACTTC.

The gene calls are TRBV18 and TRBJ1-1; tentative D call: TRBD1 (6 bases). The length of the CDR3 is 14 residues. Germline-derived CDR1 and CDR2 are KGHSH and LQKENI. The V end lost 3 bases, the J end lost 4 bases, and 12 bases lay between the germline ends. CDR3 DNA: TGTGCCAGCTCACCGCAGGGGCCTAGCACTGAAGCTTTCTTT. It yields the protein CASSPQGPSTEAFF.

The CDR3 loop reads CASSSTRDARGKLFF. Here the CDR3 DNA reads TGTGCCAGCAGCTCTACGAGGGATGCAAGGGGAAAACTGTTTTTT. The rearrangement joins TRBV9 to TRBJ1-4, with D perhaps TRBD1 (5 bases). The CDR3 contains 15 residues. The V end lost 4 bases, the J end lost 10 bases, and 20 bases lay between the germline ends. Germline V lookup: CDR1 SGDLS, CDR2 YYNGEE. The entire variable domain, with the rest obtained from reference TRBV9 and TRBJ1-4, is as follows: DSGVTQTPKHLITATGQRVTLRCSPRSGDLSVYWYQQSLDQGLQFLIQYYNGEERAKGNILERFSAQQFPDLHSELNLSSLELGDSALYFCASSSTRDARGKLFFGSGTQLSVL.

CDR3 DNA: TGCGCCAGCAGCTTGGGAAGAGGGGGAGATGAAAAACTGTTTTTT. Encoded protein: CASSLGRGGDEKLFF. The rearrangement links TRBV5-1 to TRBJ1-4; possibly TRBD1 for D (6 bases). CDR3 length: 15 amino acids. V gave up 0 bases and J gave up 6 bases, with 12 bases separating them. CDR1 is SGHRS, CDR2 YFSETQ, per germline.

V gene TRBV12-3 or TRBV12-4 combines with J gene TRBJ1-1; no reliable D call. V was shortened by 3 bases and J by 1 base, with 6 bases between the two germline ends. This CDR3 region has 13 residues. The CDR3 DNA reads as TGTGCCAGCAGTTTTCGAGAGAACACTGAAGCTTTCTTT. Translating it yields CASSFRENTEAFF.

The rearrangement links TRBV7-2 to TRBJ2-1; D call uncertain. Trimming cost V 2 bases and J 9 bases, with 17 bases left between them. This CDR3 is built from 15 residues. Germline loops: CDR1 SGHTA, CDR2 FQGNSA. The CDR3 loop reads CASSLFGQVSGEQFF. The CDR3 nucleotides are TGTGCCAGCAGCTTATTCGGCCAGGTATCCGGTGAGCAGTTCTTC.

This chain links TRBV7-9 with TRBJ2-2; TRBD2 might be the D (5 bases). The CDR3 is 16 amino acids. V gave up 3 bases and J gave up 2 bases, with 13 bases separating them. Germline assignment: CDR1 SEHNR and CDR2 FQNEAQ (reference sequence). This CDR3 is CASSFLSGINTGELFF. DNA of the CDR3: TGTGCCAGCAGCTTTCTTTCCGGGATTAACACCGGGGAGCTGTTTTTT.

The V call is TRBV9, the J call TRBJ2-1; a possible D gene is TRBD2 (7 bases). From germline, CDR1 is SGDLS and CDR2 YYNGEE. Trimming took 5 bases from V and 2 from J, leaving 17 bases between them. CDR3 length equals 16 residues. The chain's CDR3 is CASSDIRGGPYNEQFF. The CDR3 DNA is TGTGCCAGCAGTGATATAAGGGGGGGCCCCTACAATGAGCAGTTCTTC. The complete variable domain, with remaining parts taken from reference TRBV9 and TRBJ2-1, reads DSGVTQTPKHLITATGQRVTLRCSPRSGDLSVYWYQQSLDQGLQFLIQYYNGEERAKGNILERFSAQQFPDLHSELNLSSLELGDSALYFCASSDIRGGPYNEQFFGPGTRLTVL.

The chain carries TRBV5-8 and TRBJ2-7; no reliable D call. The CDR3 extends over 14 amino acids. Germline assignment: CDR1 SGHTS and CDR2 YDEGEE. V was cut by 0 bases and J by 3 bases, with 10 bases left in between. CDR3 bases: TGTGCCAGCAGCTTGGGGGTAGGAGTCTACGAGCAGTACTTC. Its protein product is CASSLGVGVYEQYF.

The V and J genes are TRBV12-5 and TRBJ1-2; D may be TRBD1 (6 bases). The CDR3 covers 13 residues. V was pared by 1 base and J by 7 bases, with 10 bases between. The germline V gene has CDR1 LGHNT and CDR2 FRNRAP. The DNA for the CDR3 is TGTGCTAGTGGTTTGGCAGGGGCCGGTGGCTACACCTTC. The encoded protein is CASGLAGAGGYTF.

The chain uses TRBV5-1 and TRBJ2-5; D is unresolved. This CDR3 is built from 12 residues. The V and J ends lost 4 bases and 2 bases respectively, with 6 bases between them. Germline V gene sequence: CDR1 SGHRS, CDR2 YFSETQ. CDR3 sequence reads: CASSQLQETQYF. The CDR3 bases are TGCGCCAGCAGCCAACTACAAGAGACCCAGTACTTC.

This rearrangement joins TRBV5-6 to TRBJ2-5; 10 bases align to TRBD1. This CDR3 spans 15 amino acids. J was trimmed by 5 bases and V by 0 bases; bases with no gene match: 4. Looked up from germline, CDR1 is SGHDT and CDR2 is YYEEEE. CDR3 sequence: CASSLGDRGRETQYF. DNA of the CDR3: TGTGCCAGCAGCTTGGGGGACAGGGGACGGGAGACCCAGTACTTC. Looking up the rest from reference TRBV5-6 and TRBJ2-5 gives the full variable domain: DAGVTQSPTHLIKTRGQQVTLRCSPKSGHDTVSWYQQALGQGPQFIFQYYEEEERQRGNFPDRFSGHQFPNYSSELNVNALLLGDSALYLCASSLGDRGRETQYFGPGTRLLVL.

The rearrangement uses TRBV7-9 and TRBJ2-3, with TRBD2 matching 13 bases. Germline trimming cut 5 bases from V and 3 bases from J; bases unmatched to any gene: 5. Germline V gene data show CDR1 as SEHNR and CDR2 as FQNEAQ (reference sequence). The CDR3 has 16 amino acids. The CDR3 reads CASSPRLAGGTDTQYF. The DNA of the CDR3 is TGTGCCAGCAGCCCCAGACTAGCGGGGGGTACAGATACGCAGTATTTT. The full variable domain, in which reference TRBV7-9 and TRBJ2-3 provide the parts outside the CDR3, is DTGVSQNPRHKITKRGQNVTFRCDPISEHNRLYWYRQTLGQGPEFLTYFQNEAQLEKSRLLSDRFSAERPKGSFSTLEIQRTEQGDSAMYLCASSPRLAGGTDTQYFGPGTRLTVL.

The rearrangement uses TRBV18 and TRBJ2-3, with TRBD2 matching over 8 bases. CDR1 is KGHSH, CDR2 LQKENI, per germline. The CDR3 has 15 residues. V shed 3 bases, J shed 1 base, and the junction held 3 bases outside the gene matches. CDR3 nucleotides: TGTGCCAGCTCACCCCCCGGGAGGGGCACAGATACGCAGTATTTT. As protein: CASSPPGRGTDTQYF.

This chain uses TRBV7-9 with TRBJ2-7; possibly TRBD2 for D (7 bases). CDR1 and CDR2 from the germline V gene are SEHNR and FQNEAQ (reference sequence). Trimming cost V 1 base and J 2 bases, with 18 bases left between them. The CDR3 length is 17 residues. The CDR3 DNA reads TGTGCCAGCAGCTTAGTGGGGGGCGGGGGACCCCCCTACGAGCAGTACTTC. Translating gives CASSLVGGGGPPYEQYF.